Sequencing of this T cell receptor (beta chain) was carried out in a study of beta chain features in type 1 diabetes. Study in general: Comparable age, gender and cell yields were observed in patients relative to healthy donors. The number of sorted cells examined across all samples was some 100 million.

Expressed TCRB transcripts got sequenced, as all isolated RNA was reverse transcribed. The method was immunoSEQ multiplex PCR; TCRdb's version includes in-frame clones alone and lacks a portion of them. The sample comprises 120,000 to 150,000 clones, 40% to 60% of which are singletons, and around 0.43% rests with the top ten. This CDR3 contains 12 residues. J gave up 11 bases and V 2 bases, and 5 bases lay outside the gene matches. Germline V gene lookup returns CDR1 GTSNPN and CDR2 SVGIG (reference sequence). Over 95% purity was reached by all sorted populations. The receptor was isolated from a man aged 18 to 29 in good health. The sequenced material came from Tregs from blood. The gene calls are TRBV30 and TRBJ1-5; 8 nucleotides match TRBD1. The CDR3 DNA follows: TGTGCCTGGAGTACAGGGGGGAGGGCCCAGCATTTT. It translates to CAWSTGGRAQHF.